This T cell receptor beta chain comes out of a study of blood T cell repertoires in COVID-19. Study information: Collection of acute and convalescent COVID-19 samples took place in the United States, Italy and Spain.

TCRdb's copy holds only in-frame clones and misses some; the assay was immunoSEQ multiplex PCR. The sample lists 250,000 or so clones, about 90% occurring once. Trimming took off 10 bases at V and 2 bases at J, with 8 bases between the two ends. CDR1 is SGHAT, CDR2 FQNNGV, per germline. This CDR3 contains 11 residues. The V call is TRBV11-2, the J call TRBJ2-5, with a possible D match to TRBD2 (5 bases). Sequenced input: peripheral blood. This receptor was identified in a man aged 25-40 years with COVID-19, enrolled during active disease. For the CDR3, the DNA is TGTGCCACCGCGGGTCAAGAGACCCAGTACTTC. Amino acid sequence: CATAGQETQYF.